This T cell receptor (beta chain) was captured in a study of blood T cell repertoires in COVID-19. Study details: There were acute and convalescent COVID-19 samples, and they came from the United States, Italy and Spain. Sources were T cells, B-cell-depleted T cells, or PBMCs; the material itself was cDNA or gDNA.

Original data processing: Amplification of reference gene primers provided the estimated nucleated cell counts. Here immunoSEQ multiplex PCR was the method, and the copy in TCRdb shows in-frame clones only, minus some. That table gives V, J and clone size, and the DNA gave D and trimming. This table holds around 150,000 clones, around 84% found once. This CDR3 contains 14 residues. The chain joins TRBV1 to TRBJ1-1; the D call in the table, TRBD1, was not verified against the DNA. TRBV1 is a pseudogene. The material sequenced was peripheral blood. The receptor's source is a man aged 25-45 years with COVID-19, enrolled during active disease. The CDR3 reads CTSSHRGVNTEAFF. DNA for the CDR3: TGCACCAGCAGTCACAGGGGGGTGAACACTGAAGCTTTCTTT.